Detailed here is one T cell receptor (beta chain). Its antigen is still unknown. Germline V CDR1 and CDR2: SQVTM, ANQGSEA. The ends were cut back, 5 bases at V and 7 bases at J, with 18 bases in the middle. CDR3 length: 14 residues. The data are from a study of shared clonotypes between healthy human individuals. Study-level information: Samples came from a couple of female and three male donors aged 18 to 49. Overall study results and limits: Clonotypes not shared had lower generation probabilities than those common to all four donors.

The assay used deep level. Using immunoSEQ multiplex PCR, the repertoire was profiled, and TCRdb retains in-frame clones only, with some absent. The sample holds about 700,000 clones, 74% seen once. The chain is built from TRBV29-1 and TRBJ2-1; D is perhaps TRBD1 (7 bases). The material sequenced was memory CD4+ T cells sorted from blood. Subset meaning: CD45RA-negative fraction. The clonotype was recovered from a woman aged 25 to 45 in good health. CDR3 bases: TGCAGCGTTCCCGGTGGACAGGCGGGGAATGAGCAGTTCTTC. It yields the protein CSVPGGQAGNEQFF.